The rows below give T cell receptor beta chains drawn from one sample of a study of blood T cell repertoires in COVID-19. This table comes from immunoSEQ multiplex PCR, and its TCRdb copy is limited to in-frame clones, with some not included. The sample contains over 60,000 clones, 70% to 90% of which appear only once. Sequencing was performed on peripheral blood. These receptors all stem from a man between 65 and 85 years old with active or convalescent COVID-19. The CDR3 runs from the conserved cysteine through the conserved F or W. D genes are given only for firm matches. Clone size, where shown, is once, few, many, or a class for clones that have expanded.

V gene: TRBV19; clone size: -; J gene: TRBJ1-1; D gene: TRBD1; CDR3 DNA: TGTGCCAGTAGTCCAGGGGGGACTGAAGCTTTCTTT; CDR3 protein: CASSPGGTEAFF
V gene: TRBV14; clone size: -; J gene: TRBJ1-4; D gene: -; CDR3 DNA: TGTGCCAGCAGCCACCTCTCTGGGGGGAGCCAAGAAAAACTGTTTTTT; CDR3 protein: CASSHLSGGSQEKLFF
V gene: TRBV4-2; clone size: -; J gene: TRBJ1-3; D gene: -; CDR3 DNA: TGTGCCAGCAGCCAAGGGCGGCCCCGAGCAGCCATATATTTT; CDR3 protein: CASSQGRPRAAIYF
V gene: TRBV29-1; clone size: -; J gene: TRBJ2-3; D gene: TRBD1; CDR3 DNA: TGCAGCGTTTCACTGGGACAGGGGTTCACAGATACGCAGTATTTT; CDR3 protein: CSVSLGQGFTDTQYF
V gene: TRBV6-1; clone size: -; J gene: TRBJ2-7; D gene: TRBD1; CDR3 DNA: TGTGCCAGCAGTCCAGGACAGGGAGGAGTGTTC; CDR3 protein: CASSPGQGGVF
V gene: TRBV3-1/TRBV3-2; clone size: -; J gene: TRBJ1-2; D gene: TRBD1; CDR3 DNA: TGTGCCAGCAGCCACCGGGACAGGGGCTATGGCTACACCTTC; CDR3 protein: CASSHRDRGYGYTF
V gene: TRBV10-1; clone size: -; J gene: TRBJ2-1; D gene: -; CDR3 DNA: TGCGCCAGCAGTGACAGGGGTCGAGGCAATGAGCAGTTCTTC; CDR3 protein: CASSDRGRGNEQFF
V gene: TRBV5-6; clone size: -; J gene: TRBJ2-1; D gene: -; CDR3 DNA: TGTGCCAGCAGGTTCGGCGGGATTGAGCAGTTCTTC; CDR3 protein: CASRFGGIEQFF
V gene: TRBV5-4; clone size: -; J gene: TRBJ2-1; D gene: -; CDR3 DNA: TGTGCCAGCAGCTTGTCTGTTAGCTCCTACAATGAGCAGTTCTTC; CDR3 protein: CASSLSVSSYNEQFF
V gene: TRBV27; clone size: -; J gene: TRBJ1-5; D gene: -; CDR3 DNA: TGTGCCAGCAGTTTAATATATAGCAATCAGCCCCAGCATTTT; CDR3 protein: CASSLIYSNQPQHF
V gene: TRBV6-2/TRBV6-3; clone size: -; J gene: TRBJ1-5; D gene: TRBD1; CDR3 DNA: TGTGCCAGCAGTTCAAACGGACAGGCCAATCAGCCCCAGCATTTT; CDR3 protein: CASSSNGQANQPQHF
V gene: TRBV10-3; clone size: -; J gene: TRBJ2-5; D gene: TRBD2; CDR3 DNA: TGTGCCATCAGTGACCCGGGACTATGGGTCCAAGAGACCCAGTACTTC; CDR3 protein: CAISDPGLWVQETQYF
V gene: TRBV5-1; clone size: -; J gene: TRBJ1-4; D gene: TRBD1; CDR3 DNA: TGCGCCAGCAGTATATCGGGACAGCCTCATGAAAAACTGTTTTTT; CDR3 protein: CASSISGQPHEKLFF
V gene: TRBV6-1; clone size: -; J gene: TRBJ2-1; D gene: -; CDR3 DNA: TGTGCCAGCAGTGATGCCCTTCTAGATGAGCAGTTCTTC; CDR3 protein: CASSDALLDEQFF
V gene: TRBV12-3/TRBV12-4; clone size: -; J gene: TRBJ2-6; D gene: -; CDR3 DNA: TGTGCCAGCAGCTCGTCTGGGGCCAACGTCCTGACTTTC; CDR3 protein: CASSSSGANVLTF
V gene: TRBV6-5; clone size: -; J gene: TRBJ1-1; D gene: TRBD1; CDR3 DNA: TGTGCCAGCAGTTACTCGGGACAGGGATCCACTGAAGCTTTCTTT; CDR3 protein: CASSYSGQGSTEAFF
V gene: TRBV3-1/TRBV3-2; clone size: -; J gene: TRBJ2-7; D gene: TRBD1; CDR3 DNA: TGTGCCAGCAGCACAGGACAGGCTAGCTCCTACGAGCAGTACTTC; CDR3 protein: CASSTGQASSYEQYF
V gene: TRBV2; clone size: once; J gene: TRBJ2-7; D gene: -; CDR3 DNA: TGTGCCAGCAGTGAATTGAGGGGGACCTACGAGCAGTACTTC; CDR3 protein: CASSELRGTYEQYF
V gene: TRBV10-2; clone size: -; J gene: TRBJ1-2; D gene: TRBD1; CDR3 DNA: TGCGCCAGCAGTGAGCGAGGGACAGGAGGAGGCTACACCTTC; CDR3 protein: CASSERGTGGGYTF
V gene: TRBV10-3; clone size: -; J gene: TRBJ2-2; D gene: TRBD2; CDR3 DNA: TGTGCCATCAGTGGTAAACTAGCGGGGGGCGATGTGACCGGGGAGCTGTTTTTT; CDR3 protein: CAISGKLAGGDVTGELFF
V gene: TRBV6-5; clone size: -; J gene: TRBJ2-4; D gene: -; CDR3 DNA: TGTGCCAGCAGTTATAGCGGCCTAGCCAAAAACATTCAGTACTTC; CDR3 protein: CASSYSGLAKNIQYF
V gene: TRBV9; clone size: -; J gene: TRBJ2-2; D gene: TRBD2; CDR3 DNA: TGTGCCAGCAGCCCCCGACTAGCGGCCGGGGAGCTGTTTTTT; CDR3 protein: CASSPRLAAGELFF
V gene: TRBV4-1; clone size: -; J gene: TRBJ2-1; D gene: TRBD2; CDR3 DNA: TGCGCCAGCAGCCAAGACCTAGCGGGGGGCTTCACGCCGTTCTTC; CDR3 protein: CASSQDLAGGFTPFF
V gene: TRBV19; clone size: -; J gene: TRBJ1-5; D gene: TRBD1; CDR3 DNA: TGTGCCACCCGACAGGGTTTAGATCAGCCCCAGCATTTT; CDR3 protein: CATRQGLDQPQHF
V gene: TRBV2; clone size: -; J gene: TRBJ2-7; D gene: -; CDR3 DNA: TGTGCCAGCAGTGCCGCTTTTGAGGGCGGTGAGCAGTACTTC; CDR3 protein: CASSAAFEGGEQYF
V gene: TRBV19; clone size: once; J gene: TRBJ2-1; D gene: TRBD2; CDR3 DNA: TGTGCCAGTAGTATGGTTAGCGGGAGGGGTTCCTACAATGAGCAGTTCTTC; CDR3 protein: CASSMVSGRGSYNEQFF
V gene: TRBV5-4; clone size: -; J gene: TRBJ1-2; D gene: -; CDR3 DNA: TGTGCCAGCAGCGTCCGGGACAAAGAAAACTATGGCTACACCTTC; CDR3 protein: CASSVRDKENYGYTF
V gene: TRBV19; clone size: -; J gene: TRBJ1-5; D gene: -; CDR3 DNA: TGTGCCAGTAGTAAATCCAGGGGCAGCAATCAGCCCCAGCATTTT; CDR3 protein: CASSKSRGSNQPQHF
V gene: TRBV18; clone size: -; J gene: TRBJ2-5; D gene: -; CDR3 DNA: TGTGCCAGCTCACCAGGCCAGGGGTCGGAGACCCAGTACTTC; CDR3 protein: CASSPGQGSETQYF
V gene: TRBV19; clone size: once; J gene: TRBJ2-6; D gene: -; CDR3 DNA: TGTGCCAGTAGTAGAAAAGGGGGGGGCGCCAGCTCTGGGGCCAACGTCCTGACTTTC; CDR3 protein: CASSRKGGGASSGANVLTF
V gene: TRBV6-5; clone size: -; J gene: TRBJ2-3; D gene: TRBD2; CDR3 DNA: TGTGCCAGCATGCGGGGGGGGGACACAGATACGCAGTATTTT; CDR3 protein: CASMRGGDTDTQYF
V gene: TRBV5-1; clone size: once; J gene: TRBJ2-5; D gene: TRBD2; CDR3 DNA: TGCGCCAGCAGCTTTGCCGGACTAGCTTCTCAAGAGACCCAGTACTTC; CDR3 protein: CASSFAGLASQETQYF
V gene: TRBV25-1; clone size: -; J gene: TRBJ1-1; D gene: TRBD1; CDR3 DNA: TGTGCCAGCAGTGAAGAGGGGGCGAAGACTGAAGCTTTCTTT; CDR3 protein: CASSEEGAKTEAFF
V gene: TRBV15; clone size: -; J gene: TRBJ1-2; D gene: -; CDR3 DNA: TGTGCCACCAGCAGAGACCCGACAGGCTATGGCTACACCTTC; CDR3 protein: CATSRDPTGYGYTF
V gene: TRBV18; clone size: few; J gene: TRBJ2-7; D gene: TRBD2; CDR3 DNA: TGTGCCAGCTCACCAAGCGGGGGGGCGACGTCCTACGAGCAGTACTTC; CDR3 protein: CASSPSGGATSYEQYF
V gene: TRBV13; clone size: -; J gene: TRBJ1-3; D gene: -; CDR3 DNA: TGTGCCAGCGGGGCGTCTGGAAACACCATATATTTT; CDR3 protein: CASGASGNTIYF
V gene: TRBV28; clone size: -; J gene: TRBJ1-4; D gene: -; CDR3 DNA: TGTGCCAGCCGTACAGGGTGGGGTGAAAAACTGTTTTTT; CDR3 protein: CASRTGWGEKLFF
V gene: TRBV10-1; clone size: -; J gene: TRBJ2-3; D gene: TRBD1; CDR3 DNA: TGCGCCATTCGCCCCCAGGGGGTGTGGACAGATACGCAGTATTTT; CDR3 protein: CAIRPQGVWTDTQYF
V gene: TRBV4-2; clone size: -; J gene: TRBJ2-1; D gene: -; CDR3 DNA: TGTGCCAGCAGCCAGGCTGGAGAAGGGCAGTTCTTC; CDR3 protein: CASSQAGEGQFF
V gene: TRBV7-9; clone size: -; J gene: TRBJ2-3; D gene: TRBD1; CDR3 DNA: TGTGCCAGCTCCGTGACAGGGGGCGCGGATACGCAGTATTTT; CDR3 protein: CASSVTGGADTQYF
V gene: TRBV10-1; clone size: -; J gene: TRBJ1-5; D gene: -; CDR3 DNA: TGCGCCAGCAGTGAGAGCGGGGTGCCGGGGCCCCAGCATTTT; CDR3 protein: CASSESGVPGPQHF
V gene: TRBV5-5; clone size: -; J gene: TRBJ1-6; D gene: TRBD1; CDR3 DNA: TGTGCCAGCAGCTCAACTACCGGGACAGGTCTATCACCCCTCCACTTT; CDR3 protein: CASSSTTGTGLSPLHF
V gene: TRBV7-8; clone size: -; J gene: TRBJ1-2; D gene: -; CDR3 DNA: TGTGCCAGCAGCTTTGACAAATCCTATGGCTACACCTTC; CDR3 protein: CASSFDKSYGYTF
V gene: TRBV6-2/TRBV6-3; clone size: medium-sized; J gene: TRBJ2-7; D gene: -; CDR3 DNA: TGTGCCAGCAGTTACCTGGAGGGGTCCTACGAGCAGTACTTC; CDR3 protein: CASSYLEGSYEQYF
V gene: TRBV27; clone size: -; J gene: TRBJ2-7; D gene: TRBD1; CDR3 DNA: TGTGCCAGCAGTTTCACCAAGGGGGCGTACGAGCAGTACTTC; CDR3 protein: CASSFTKGAYEQYF
V gene: TRBV28; clone size: -; J gene: TRBJ1-1; D gene: TRBD1; CDR3 DNA: TGTGCCAGCAGTTACAGGGGTGGCAGAACTGAAGCTTTCTTT; CDR3 protein: CASSYRGGRTEAFF
V gene: TRBV14; clone size: -; J gene: TRBJ2-1; D gene: TRBD2; CDR3 DNA: TGTGCCAGCAGTCGGACTAGCGGGGGGGCTTACAATGAGCAGTTCTTC; CDR3 protein: CASSRTSGGAYNEQFF
V gene: TRBV14; clone size: -; J gene: TRBJ2-7; D gene: TRBD1; CDR3 DNA: TGTGCCAGCAGCCGGGCAGGGGGCAGCTTAAGCTCCTACGAGCAGTACTTC; CDR3 protein: CASSRAGGSLSSYEQYF
V gene: TRBV5-1; clone size: -; J gene: TRBJ1-3; D gene: -; CDR3 DNA: TGCGCCAGCAACAGGGACTCTGGAAACACCATATATTTT; CDR3 protein: CASNRDSGNTIYF
V gene: TRBV19; clone size: -; J gene: TRBJ1-3; D gene: -; CDR3 DNA: TGTGCCAGTACCAAGGGGGGAAACACCATATATTTT; CDR3 protein: CASTKGGNTIYF
V gene: TRBV10-3; clone size: -; J gene: TRBJ1-3; D gene: -; CDR3 DNA: TGTGCCAGCCGGGACGGGAGCTCTGGAAACACCATATATTTT; CDR3 protein: CASRDGSSGNTIYF
V gene: TRBV19; clone size: few; J gene: TRBJ2-3; D gene: TRBD1; CDR3 DNA: TGTGCCAGTAGTATAGGGACAGGGGGTCAAGGAGATACGCAGTATTTT; CDR3 protein: CASSIGTGGQGDTQYF
V gene: TRBV27; clone size: -; J gene: TRBJ1-3; D gene: -; CDR3 DNA: TGTGCCAGCAGTTTATGGGCTGACTCTGGAAACACCATATATTTT; CDR3 protein: CASSLWADSGNTIYF
V gene: TRBV30; clone size: -; J gene: TRBJ1-3; D gene: -; CDR3 DNA: TGTGCCTGGAGATCTGACTTGCCTGGGAACACCATATATTTT; CDR3 protein: CAWRSDLPGNTIYF
V gene: TRBV18; clone size: -; J gene: TRBJ1-2; D gene: TRBD1; CDR3 DNA: TGTGCCAGCTCACCGCGACAGGGTCCGGATGGCTACACCTTC; CDR3 protein: CASSPRQGPDGYTF
V gene: TRBV7-8; clone size: -; J gene: TRBJ2-7; D gene: -; CDR3 DNA: TGTGCCAGCAGCTTAAGTACAGGCCTCCAATACGAGCAGTACTTC; CDR3 protein: CASSLSTGLQYEQYF
V gene: TRBV19; clone size: -; J gene: TRBJ2-1; D gene: TRBD2; CDR3 DNA: TGTGCCAGTAGCCCTACCGGGACTATTAATGAGCAGTTCTTC; CDR3 protein: CASSPTGTINEQFF
V gene: TRBV25-1; clone size: -; J gene: TRBJ2-7; D gene: TRBD1; CDR3 DNA: TGTGCCAGCAGTGGCGGACAGGGGAACCTCTACGAGCAGTACTTC; CDR3 protein: CASSGGQGNLYEQYF
V gene: TRBV30; clone size: -; J gene: TRBJ1-1; D gene: -; CDR3 DNA: TGTGCCTGGAGACAAGGGGGAAGAACTGAAGCTTTCTTT; CDR3 protein: CAWRQGGRTEAFF
V gene: TRBV19; clone size: -; J gene: TRBJ1-2; D gene: -; CDR3 DNA: TGTGCCAGTATTGGCAAACACTATGCTAACTATGGCTACACCTTC; CDR3 protein: CASIGKHYANYGYTF